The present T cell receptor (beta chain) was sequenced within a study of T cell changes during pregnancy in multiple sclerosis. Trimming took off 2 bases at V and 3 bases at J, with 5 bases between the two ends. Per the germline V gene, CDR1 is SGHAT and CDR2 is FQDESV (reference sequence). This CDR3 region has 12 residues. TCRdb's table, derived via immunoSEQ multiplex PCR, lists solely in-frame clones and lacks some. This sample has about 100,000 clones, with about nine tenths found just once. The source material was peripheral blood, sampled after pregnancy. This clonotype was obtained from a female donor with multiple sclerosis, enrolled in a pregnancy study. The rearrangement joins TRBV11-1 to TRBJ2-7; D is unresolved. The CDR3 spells CASSLSGYEQYF. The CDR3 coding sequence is TGTGCCAGCAGCTTATCCGGCTACGAGCAGTACTTC.